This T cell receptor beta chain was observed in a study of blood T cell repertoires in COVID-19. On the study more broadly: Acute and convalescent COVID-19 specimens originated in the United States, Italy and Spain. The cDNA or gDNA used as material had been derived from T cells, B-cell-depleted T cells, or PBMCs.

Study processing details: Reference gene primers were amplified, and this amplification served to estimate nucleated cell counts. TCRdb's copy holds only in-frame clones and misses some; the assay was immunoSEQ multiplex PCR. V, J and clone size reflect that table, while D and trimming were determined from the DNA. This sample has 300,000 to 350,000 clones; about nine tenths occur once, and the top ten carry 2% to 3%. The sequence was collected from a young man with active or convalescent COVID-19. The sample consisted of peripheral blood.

The CDR3 protein is CASSRGQGFFTF. The CDR3 DNA reads as TGTGCCAGCAGTCGAGGACAGGGCTTCTTCACCTTC. The chain is built from TRBV6-5 and TRBJ1-2; TRBD1 agrees at 8 bases. This CDR3 has 12 amino acids. Trimming took 5 bases from V and 13 from J; bases not matched to a gene: 9. Looked up from germline, CDR1 is MNHEY and CDR2 is SVGAGI.